This TCR beta chain was profiled in a study of blood T cell repertoires in COVID-19. The ends were cut back, 4 bases at V and 6 bases at J, with 10 bases in the middle. The CDR3 is 13 amino acids. Germline values: CDR1 ENHRY, CDR2 SYGVKD. Libraries were prepared by immunoSEQ multiplex PCR; TCRdb keeps only in-frame clonotypes and omits some of them. The sample lists approximately 290,000 clones; roughly 88% were seen once. The sequence came from a woman in her 30s who had recovered from COVID-19. Input material: PBMCs or T cells enriched from blood (not recorded which). The rearrangement uses TRBV10-3 and TRBJ1-5; no reliable D call. CDR3 nucleotide sequence: TGTGCCATCAGTGGATCTATCGCTCAGCCCCAGCATTTT. Its translation is CAISGSIAQPQHF.